The clone carrying this T cell receptor (beta chain) was seen a single time. Its target is not known. The source of the sample is a study of shared clonotypes between healthy human individuals. Regarding the study as a whole: Donor clonotype sharing was expected to depend on sequencing depth. Clonotypes shared by all four donors outscored non-shared clonotypes in generation probability. As a rule, naive subsets had a larger estimated richness than memory subsets.

Trimming took off 7 bases at V and 2 bases at J, with 15 bases between the two ends. Germline V gene sequence: CDR1 SGHRS, CDR2 YFSETQ. CDR3 length equals 14 residues. TCRdb's table, derived via immunoSEQ multiplex PCR, lists solely in-frame clones and lacks some. The sample carries millions of clones, approximately 92% recorded once. The chain couples TRBV5-1 to TRBJ1-1; D is unclear. Material: naive CD4+ T cells sorted from blood. Subset denoted: CD45RA+ positively selected. The clonotype was recovered from a man between 18 and 35 years old in good health. This CDR3 is CASRTTTDNTEAFF. CDR3 DNA sequence: TGCGCCAGCCGCACGACGACGGATAACACTGAAGCTTTCTTT.